This note documents a single TCR beta chain sequence. Its antigen remains unknown. The study sampled nominally healthy donors, though unrecorded immune exposures were likely. PCR was performed using 60 Vbeta and 13 Jbeta primers. Assay: immunoSEQ multiplex PCR; the TCRdb copy retains only in-frame clones and omits some. The repertoire has more than 95,000 clones, under 80% of them found once; the top ten carry less than 15%. This entry belongs to a study of cytomegalovirus exposure and HLA in healthy donors. Study findings and constraints: Certain sequence variants were highly shared and formed a cluster, and this cluster was likely a sequencing artifact. In vitro data verified a few CMV-associated chains as specific for CMV antigens.

This CDR3 region has 16 residues. Losses at the gene ends were 0 bases for V and 6 bases for J; bases not matched to a gene: 2. Germline CDR1 LGHNA, CDR2 YNFKEQ. The chain uses TRBV4-2 and TRBJ2-2; 12 bases match TRBD1. The receptor comes from a woman aged 55 to 70 in good health and CMV-seropositive. Source material: PBMCs. The CDR3 loop is CASSQEGQGAPGELFF. For the CDR3, the DNA is TGTGCCAGCAGCCAAGAGGGACAGGGGGCCCCCGGGGAGCTGTTTTTT.